Presented here are 23 T cell receptor beta chains from one specimen sequenced in a study of T-cell reconstitution after alpha-beta-depleted transplantation in children. A library of TCRbeta sequences, prepared with unique molecular identifiers, was generated. TCRdb fed the PCR reads into MiXCR, producing one record per CDR3 protein. The table records 450,000 to 600,000 distinct CDR3 sequences, roughly 13% of them present only once. Sequencing was performed on PBMCs, mostly from graft donor cells, taken 360 days after TCRalphabeta/CD19-depleted stem cell transplant. The source is a male patient younger than 18 who had a stem cell transplant for acute myeloid leukemia, so the T cells may come from the graft donor.

This clonotype was observed many times. The V call is TRBV12-3 or TRBV12-4, the J call TRBJ2-7; D possibly corresponds to TRBD1 (6 bases). The CDR3 has 15 amino acids. V shed 3 bases and J shed 5 bases, with 17 bases lying between them. CDR3 DNA: TGTGCCAGCAGTTTTACTGGGGGCCTTCCCCACGAGCAGTACTTC. Encoded protein: CASSFTGGLPHEQYF.

This clonotype has only a few counts. This chain uses TRBV28 with TRBJ2-1; D is possibly TRBD1 or TRBD2 (5 bases each). CDR3 length equals 12 residues. Per the germline V gene, CDR1 is MDHEN and CDR2 is SYDVKM. V lost 0 bases and J lost 12, with 9 bases in between. The CDR3 loop reads CASSLWGVRQFF. CDR3 DNA sequence: TGTGCCAGCAGTTTATGGGGGGTGAGGCAGTTCTTC.

This clonotype has ten or more counts. The chain employs TRBV29-1 and TRBJ1-1; 10 nucleotides match TRBD1. Per germline, CDR1 SQVTM and CDR2 ANQGSEA. The CDR3 consists of 15 residues. Trimming took 6 bases from V and 1 from J; bases not matched to a gene: 8. The CDR3 nucleotides are TGCAGCGTCCGTCCCGGGACAGGGGCGAACACTGAAGCTTTCTTT. Translation gives CSVRPGTGANTEAFF.

At least ten counts were recorded for this clonotype. The chain recombines TRBV4-3 with TRBJ2-7, with D possibly called TRBD1 or TRBD2 (5 bases each). The CDR3 loop spans 13 amino acids. The germline V gene has CDR1 LGHNA and CDR2 YSLEER. The ends were cut back, 2 bases at V and 6 bases at J, with 11 bases in the middle. The CDR3 sequence: CASSQTWGSEQYF. CDR3 sequence (DNA): TGCGCCAGCAGCCAAACATGGGGGAGCGAGCAGTACTTC.

This clonotype showed up many times. The CDR3 loop reads CASSLTSGSFEQYF. CDR3 coding DNA: TGTGCCAGCAGTTTGACTAGCGGGAGCTTCGAGCAGTACTTC. The V call is TRBV28, the J call TRBJ2-7; 12 bases map to TRBD2. Unmatched junction bases numbered 3, after V lost 3 bases and J lost 6 bases. Germline CDR1 reads MDHEN; CDR2 reads SYDVKM. The length of the CDR3 is 14 residues.

With respect to this clonotype: One end of the junction is discordant with germline, which a read error may explain. The chain has TRBV29-1 and TRBJ1-2; D remains ambiguous. The CDR3 has 13 residues. Germline lookup yields CDR1 SQVTM and CDR2 ANQGSEA. CDR3 bases: TGCACCGTTGAAAGTAAGGGAACTCATGGCTACACCTTC. It encodes CTVESKGTHGYTF.

The sample holds a few counts of this clonotype. V usage is TRBV20-1 and J usage is TRBJ2-7; D unclear. This CDR3 comprises 13 residues. Germline assignment: CDR1 DFQATT and CDR2 SNEGSKA (reference sequence). V was clipped by 1 base and J by 7 bases, with 14 bases between them. Here the CDR3 reads CSARGRGGVEQYF. In DNA form, the CDR3 reads TGCAGTGCTAGAGGTAGAGGTGGGGTGGAGCAGTACTTC.

This clonotype was recorded many times. The chain recombines TRBV19 with TRBJ2-7; 8 bases map to TRBD1. Looked up from germline, CDR1 is LNHDA and CDR2 is SQIVND (reference sequence). V trimming: 7 bases; J trimming: 3 bases; junction bases outside the gene matches: 11. The CDR3 consists of 15 residues. The CDR3 loop reads CASTPKDRAGYEQYF. The DNA for the CDR3 is TGTGCCAGTACCCCGAAGGACAGGGCCGGCTACGAGCAGTACTTC.

The table lists this clonotype with many counts. The genes are TRBV20-1 and TRBJ2-5; 8 bases fit TRBD2. Germline values: CDR1 DFQATT, CDR2 SNEGSKA (reference sequence). J was trimmed by 5 bases and V by 1 base; bases with no gene match: 12. This CDR3 has 16 amino acids. This CDR3 reads CSARVPGGDRRETQYF. The CDR3 nucleotides are TGCAGTGCTAGAGTCCCGGGGGGGGACCGCAGGGAGACCCAGTACTTC.

This clonotype was counted between two and nine times. A read error may be the cause here, since a much bigger clone is one base away. The gene calls are TRBV28 and TRBJ2-7; D call uncertain. CDR3 length equals 10 residues. Per the germline V gene, CDR1 is MDHEN and CDR2 is SYDVKM. The CDR3, as DNA: TGTCCCAGCAGTTTTAACGAGCAGTACTTC. It is translated as CPSSFNEQYF.

The V call is TRBV29-1, the J call TRBJ2-7; maybe TRBD2 (6 bases). The germline gives CDR1 SQVTM, CDR2 ANQGSEA. V was clipped by 4 bases and J by 0 bases, with 16 bases between them. CDR3 length: 15 residues. In DNA, the CDR3 is TGCAGCGTTGGAAGTGGGAGGACTTCCTCCTACGAGCAGTACTTC. This encodes CSVGSGRTSSYEQYF.

This clonotype was seen a few times. This chain connects TRBV7-9 to TRBJ2-7; 7 bases align to TRBD1. The CDR3 sequence is 15 residues long. In germline, CDR1 is SEHNR, CDR2 FQNEAQ (reference sequence). After removal of 4 bases from V and 5 bases from J, the junction contained 11 bases not matched to a gene. DNA of the CDR3: TGTGCCAGCAGCTCGCCTCAGGGGGACCGAGACGAGCAGTACTTC. It encodes CASSSPQGDRDEQYF.

The CDR3 loop reads CASSRRHMNYGYTF. CDR3 DNA: TGTGCCAGCAGTCGTCGACATATGAACTATGGCTACACCTTC. The J gene is TRBJ1-2, the V gene TRBV27; D gene uncertain. Germline V gene sequence: CDR1 MNHEY, CDR2 SMNVEV (reference sequence). V was pared by 5 bases and J by 2 bases, with 12 bases between. This CDR3 comprises 14 residues.

The CDR3 loop is CASSQDRWASGFYEQYF. The CDR3, as DNA: TGCGCCAGCAGCCAAGATAGGTGGGCTAGCGGTTTCTACGAGCAGTACTTC. J is TRBJ2-7 and V is TRBV4-3; 7 bases match TRBD2. The CDR3 totals 17 residues. Germline-derived CDR1 and CDR2 are LGHNA and YSLEER. V trimming: 0 bases; J trimming: 3 bases; junction bases outside the gene matches: 11.

The chain recombines TRBV30 with TRBJ2-5; D call uncertain. Germline lookup yields CDR1 GTSNPN and CDR2 SVGIG (reference sequence). The CDR3 covers 11 residues. The V and J ends lost 2 bases and 5 bases respectively, with 6 bases between them. The CDR3: CAWSSPETQYF. The DNA of the CDR3 is TGTGCCTGGAGTTCACCTGAGACCCAGTACTTC.

Only a few counts were recorded for this clonotype. The chain uses TRBV25-1 and TRBJ2-5, with TRBD2 as a possible D gene (7 bases). V lost 1 base and J lost 0, with 12 bases in between. Germline lookup yields CDR1 MGHDK and CDR2 SYGVNS. This CDR3 comprises 16 residues. The CDR3: CASSEFKGGYQETQYF. As DNA, the CDR3 is TGTGCCAGCAGTGAATTTAAGGGGGGGTACCAAGAGACCCAGTACTTC.

V is TRBV28 and J is TRBJ2-1; D gene unclear. V lost 3 bases, J lost 0 bases, and 15 bases lay in between. From germline, CDR1 is MDHEN and CDR2 SYDVKM. The CDR3 runs to 17 residues. The CDR3 sequence: CASSFLPGRSSYNEQFF. CDR3 sequence (DNA): TGTGCCAGCAGTTTTCTGCCCGGACGTAGCTCCTACAATGAGCAGTTCTTC.

This clonotype was observed a few times. V is TRBV28 and J is TRBJ2-7; 8 bases match TRBD2. The CDR3 has 14 residues. The J segment lost 5 bases and the V segment lost 9 bases, leaving 12 bases of the junction unmatched. Germline V gene lookup returns CDR1 MDHEN and CDR2 SYDVKM. The CDR3 DNA is TGTGCCAGTAATACCCTAGGGACTAGACACGAGCAGTACTTC. Amino acid sequence: CASNTLGTRHEQYF.

This clonotype appeared a few times. The V call is TRBV5-1, the J call TRBJ2-2; no clear D. V shed 7 bases and J shed 0 bases, with 7 bases lying between them. Germline CDR1 SGHRS, CDR2 YFSETQ. The CDR3 loop spans 13 amino acids. CDR3 DNA sequence: TGCGCCAGCGTAGTACCGAACACCGGGGAGCTGTTTTTT. This sequence encodes CASVVPNTGELFF.

This clonotype has just a few counts. The chain carries TRBV25-1 and TRBJ2-3; TRBD2 is a possible D gene (5 bases). From germline, CDR1 is MGHDK and CDR2 SYGVNS. Trimming removed 10 bases from V and 2 bases from J, with 13 bases in between. The CDR3 runs 13 residues. CDR3: CATRGELTDTQYF. CDR3 sequence (DNA): TGTGCCACCCGGGGAGAACTCACAGATACGCAGTATTTT.

CDR3 in amino acids: CASSQRWSPKREVHYEQYF. In DNA form, the CDR3 reads TGCGCCAGCAGCCAACGTTGGAGTCCTAAGCGGGAGGTACACTACGAGCAGTACTTC. The chain recombines TRBV4-1 with TRBJ2-7; 9 bases match TRBD2. With 2 bases clipped from V and 3 bases from J, the junction kept 17 bases outside the gene matches. CDR3 length: 19 amino acids. Germline assignment: CDR1 MGHRA and CDR2 YSYEKL.

This clonotype appeared many times. The chain carries TRBV28 and TRBJ2-7, with D tentatively TRBD1 (6 bases). Trimming removed 5 bases from V and 6 bases from J, with 14 bases in between. Germline-derived CDR1 and CDR2 are MDHEN and SYDVKM. CDR3 length equals 13 residues. The CDR3 is CASSAPQGTEQYF. In DNA form, the CDR3 reads TGTGCCAGCAGTGCGCCACAGGGAACCGAGCAGTACTTC.

In its sample, this clonotype was seen many times. The CDR3 sequence: CSAQVLQETQYF. The CDR3 DNA is TGCAGTGCTCAAGTCCTCCAAGAGACCCAGTACTTC. This sequence joins TRBV20-1 and TRBJ2-5; D gene uncertain. The germline V and J ends were trimmed by 5 bases and 1 base, with 8 bases remaining between them. Germline V gene lookup returns CDR1 DFQATT and CDR2 SNEGSKA (reference sequence). The length of the CDR3 is 12 residues.